This TCR beta chain was profiled in a study of T cells in Graves' hyperthyroidism and ophthalmopathy. The overall study: Before treatment of any kind, peripheral blood was taken at initial diagnosis. Notes on the study in general: Most clonotypes expanded in thyroid above 0.001 were likewise present in blood.

Exclusion of patients followed from uncontrolled infection, other autoimmune disease, pregnancy or lactation. An approximately 10 ml volume of fresh peripheral blood provided the PBMCs. This clonotype was seen ten or more times. Its antigen is undetermined. Amplified TCR beta CDR3 regions came from RNA transcripts. The HTBI primer set drove a first-round RT-PCR of the TCR CDR3. A single record per CDR3 protein comes from TCRdb applying MiXCR to the multiplex PCR reads. The sample contains 700,000 or so distinct CDR3 sequences, roughly 17% of which appear only once. The germline CDR1 and CDR2 sequences are SGHAT and FQDESV (reference sequence). V gave up 0 bases and J gave up 4 bases, with 13 bases separating them. There are 15 residues in the CDR3.

Sequencing input: blood. The genes are TRBV11-1 and TRBJ2-7, with a weak D call TRBD2 (5 bases). The sequence was collected from a man aged 18 to 30 with Graves' hyperthyroidism. CDR3 nucleotides: TGTGCCAGCAGCTTAGCGCAAGACGGGGAGTACGAGCAGTACTTC. Its protein is CASSLAQDGEYEQYF.